The entry below gives a single TCR beta chain sequence along with its context. Antigen specificity is unknown. The sample belongs to a study of shared clonotypes between healthy human individuals. This CDR3 is built from 12 residues. Germline CDR1 and CDR2: MRHNA and SNTAGT. V was pared by 5 bases and J by 7 bases, with 11 bases between. General study findings and limits: Non-shared clonotypes displayed generation probabilities falling below those of clonotypes present in all four donors. Owing to a small donor count, the genetic and exposure-history diversity represented was limited. Between a few donors, naive CD4 clonotypes were shared at a level of about 5%.

Source study methods: ImmunoSEQ output held junction-only sequences without quality scores, so filtering differed. Profiled with immunoSEQ multiplex PCR; TCRdb holds only in-frame clones, not every one. V and J calls and clone size are those listed in that table; D and trimming were worked out from the DNA. The table shows 110,000 or so clones, with approximately 70% occurring only once. Specimen: memory CD8+ T cells sorted from blood. Subset meaning: CD45RO+ cells pooled with CCR7-negative TemRA cells. The chain recombines TRBV6-4 with TRBJ1-1, with D unresolved. The TCR was taken from a woman aged 30 to 39 in good health. CDR3 sequence reads: CASSYSWNEAFF. In DNA form, the CDR3 reads TGTGCCAGCAGTTATAGTTGGAATGAAGCTTTCTTT.